The rows below give T cell receptor beta chains drawn from one sample of a study of cytomegalovirus exposure and HLA in healthy donors. The protocol was immunoSEQ multiplex PCR, while the TCRdb copy is restricted to in-frame clones and leaves out a portion. Among around 150,000 clones listed, roughly 84% were seen once. The specimen sequenced was PBMCs. The receptor set was obtained from a woman younger than 35 in good health and CMV-seronegative. The CDR3 runs from the conserved cysteine through the conserved F or W. Each record gives: V gene, J gene, D gene, clone size, CDR3 DNA, CDR3 protein. D genes are given only for firm matches. Clone size, where shown, is once, few, many, or a class for clones that have expanded.

>TRBV5-1|TRBJ2-1|.|.
TGCGCCAGCAGCTTGGTGTTCAGAGAGCAGTTCTTC
CASSLVFREQFF
>TRBV11-3|TRBJ2-1|.|.
TGTGCCAGCACCGCGGGGGACATCTACAATGAGCAGTTCTTC
CASTAGDIYNEQFF
>TRBV5-8|TRBJ1-6|.|.
TGTGCCAGCAGCTTGGGACATATATTTAATTCACCCCTCCACTTT
CASSLGHIFNSPLHF
>TRBV9|TRBJ2-2|TRBD1|.
TGTGCCAGCAGCGTAGCCCACCTCGGGACAGGGACGAACACCGGGGAGCTGTTTTTT
CASSVAHLGTGTNTGELFF
>TRBV9|TRBJ1-5|.|.
TGTGCCAGCAGCCCCTCCCCGGGTGGTCAGCCCCAGCATTTT
CASSPSPGGQPQHF
>TRBV19|TRBJ2-1|.|.
TGTGCCAGTGCCCGATCGGGGAAATACAATGAGCAGTTCTTC
CASARSGKYNEQFF
>TRBV28|TRBJ1-2|TRBD1|.
TGTGCCAGCAGTACGGGACAGGGGATCGCCTATGGCTACACCTTC
CASSTGQGIAYGYTF
>TRBV6-1|TRBJ2-7|TRBD2|.
TGTGCCAGCAGTGACTTAATCGGACTAGCCGTCGAGCAGTACTTC
CASSDLIGLAVEQYF
>TRBV5-1|TRBJ1-1|TRBD1|.
TGCGCCAGCAGACGTAGACAGGGACCCACTGAAGCTTTCTTT
CASRRRQGPTEAFF
>TRBV6-5|TRBJ1-2|.|.
TGTGCCAGCAGCCGCAACGGGTATGGCTACACCTTC
CASSRNGYGYTF
>TRBV9|TRBJ1-3|.|once
TGTGCCAGCTCTTTAAGACAGGTTGCTACGTGGAACACCATATATTTT
CASSLRQVATWNTIYF
>TRBV5-6|TRBJ1-5|TRBD1|.
TGTGCCAGCAGCTTGAGTCGAGGACAGGGGTCTCAGCCCCAGCATTTT
CASSLSRGQGSQPQHF
>TRBV5-1|TRBJ1-2|.|.
TGCGCCAGCAGCTTGGGTGCGCTTGGCTACACCTTC
CASSLGALGYTF
>TRBV9|TRBJ1-2|TRBD1|.
TGTGCCAGCAGCCGACAGGGGGTTAACTATGGCTACACCTTC
CASSRQGVNYGYTF
>TRBV7-9|TRBJ1-4|.|.
TGTGCCAGCAGCCCAGACTTTAATGAAAAACTGTTTTTT
CASSPDFNEKLFF
>TRBV6-1|TRBJ2-1|TRBD2|.
TGTGCCAGCAGTGAAGTTGCTGCGGGGGGGCTTAGTGAGCAGTTCTTC
CASSEVAAGGLSEQFF
>TRBV7-9|TRBJ1-4|.|.
TGTGCCAGCAGCATCCCTCCAGGGGTGGATGAAAAACTGTTTTTT
CASSIPPGVDEKLFF
>TRBV2|TRBJ1-2|.|.
TGTGCCAGCAGCGGACAGTTCTATGGCTACACCTTC
CASSGQFYGYTF
>TRBV4-1|TRBJ2-7|.|.
TGCGCCAGCAGCCAAGCTGCGGGACAGTCATACGAGCAGTACTTC
CASSQAAGQSYEQYF
>TRBV19|TRBJ1-1|.|few
TGTGCCAGTAGTATAACGGGGGGAAACACTGAAGCTTTCTTT
CASSITGGNTEAFF
>TRBV14|TRBJ1-3|.|.
TGTGCCAGCAGCCAAGAATACTACTCTGGAAACACCATATATTTT
CASSQEYYSGNTIYF
>TRBV5-8|TRBJ1-1|.|once
TGTGCCAGCAGCTTGTTTGGGGGCCTCCTAAACACTGAAGCTTTCTTT
CASSLFGGLLNTEAFF
>TRBV5-5|TRBJ1-5|.|.
TGTGCCAGCAGCTTATATAGCAATCAGCCCCAGCATTTT
CASSLYSNQPQHF
>TRBV6-4|TRBJ2-3|.|.
TGTGCCAGCAGTGACTCGACTGGGGGCGGCACAGATACGCAGTATTTT
CASSDSTGGGTDTQYF
>TRBV6-1|TRBJ1-2|TRBD1|.
TGTGCCAGCAGTGCCGGGACAGGGTGGGCTACCTATGGCTACACCTTC
CASSAGTGWATYGYTF
>TRBV4-2|TRBJ1-1|TRBD1|.
TGTGCCAGCAGCCAAGATGTGGGCAGGGGGCTTTTAGCCACTGAAGCTTTCTTT
CASSQDVGRGLLATEAFF
>TRBV30|TRBJ2-1|TRBD1|.
TGTGCCTGGAGTGTGGGACAGGGCTTGATTCACAATGAGCAGTTCTTC
CAWSVGQGLIHNEQFF
>TRBV7-9|TRBJ1-4|.|.
TGTGCCAGCAGCCCCCCTAGGCTCCAAACTAATGAAAAACTGTTTTTT
CASSPPRLQTNEKLFF
>TRBV10-2|TRBJ2-3|TRBD1|.
TGCGCCAGCAAAATCCGGGCAGGGGGAGATACGCAGTATTTT
CASKIRAGGDTQYF
>TRBV30|TRBJ2-1|.|few
TGTGCCTGGAGTGTAAGTGGGAGTGAGCAGTTCTTC
CAWSVSGSEQFF
>TRBV29-1|TRBJ1-5|.|.
TGCAGCGTTGAATGGGCTCCCAATCAGCCCCAGCATTTT
CSVEWAPNQPQHF
>TRBV6-1|TRBJ1-2|.|.
TGTGCCAGCAGACCTCAGGTATATGGCTACACCTTC
CASRPQVYGYTF
>TRBV7-9|TRBJ1-2|TRBD1|.
TGTGCCAGCGGACAGGGGCGTTCCTATGGCTACACCTTC
CASGQGRSYGYTF
>TRBV6-5|TRBJ1-1|TRBD1|.
TGTGCCAGCAGCCCTAGGGGACAGGGAAACACTGAAGCTTTCTTT
CASSPRGQGNTEAFF
>TRBV30|TRBJ1-2|.|.
TGTGCCTGGAGACCCCACTTAGTGTTCTATGGCTACACCTTC
CAWRPHLVFYGYTF
>TRBV10-3|TRBJ1-3|TRBD1|.
TGTGCCAACTCCCCAGGGGGCGCATCTGGAAACACCATATATTTT
CANSPGGASGNTIYF
>TRBV11-3|TRBJ2-3|TRBD2|.
TGTGCCAGCAGCTCTCGGACTAGCGGGGGGTACACAGATACGCAGTATTTT
CASSSRTSGGYTDTQYF